The clone carrying this T cell receptor beta chain was observed at least ten times. The antigen remains undetermined. The sample comes from a study of early T cells in non-severe SARS-CoV-2 infection. Study overall: Alpha and beta chains were unpaired, from unsorted whole-blood bulk RNA.

Per germline, CDR1 DFQATT and CDR2 SNEGSKA (reference sequence). V shed 0 bases and J shed 4 bases, with 13 bases lying between them. This CDR3 is built from 15 residues. General study points: Comparison of clonotypes with VDJdb favored anti-spike CD8 responses while missing private and CD4 specificities.

Unique molecular identifiers tagged individual cDNA molecules. Via MiXCR, TCRdb re-called the 5' RACE reads, giving one row per CDR3 protein. The sample lists about 83,000 distinct CDR3 sequences; more than 9% were seen once. Source: whole blood, taken at baseline. The sequence came from an adult who was a healthcare worker with PCR-confirmed SARS-CoV-2 infection or an uninfected control (not recorded which). V and J are TRBV20-1 and TRBJ2-1; TRBD1 or TRBD2 may be the D gene (6 bases each). The CDR3 loop reads CSARERGTPYNEQFF. In DNA form, the CDR3 reads TGCAGTGCTAGAGAGCGCGGGACACCATACAATGAGCAGTTCTTC.